The subject of this entry is one TCR beta chain. In the original processing: Researchers report that nucleated cell counts were estimated from reference gene primer amplification. Data came from immunoSEQ multiplex PCR; TCRdb stores just in-frame clones and leaves some out. V and J calls and clone size follow that table, whereas D and trimming were derived from the DNA. The repertoire holds 250,000 to 300,000 clones, with less than 90% as singletons. These data belong to a study of blood T cell repertoires in COVID-19. As for the study in general: Acute-phase and convalescent COVID-19 samples originated in the United States, Italy and Spain.

The sequence came from a man aged 55 to 69 who had recovered from COVID-19. The specimen was peripheral blood.

The CDR3 DNA reads TGTGCCAGCAGTCAGCGACTAGCGGGGGGGCTATACAATGAGCAGTTCTTC. This sequence encodes CASSQRLAGGLYNEQFF. The chain links TRBV28 to TRBJ2-1; the match to TRBD2 covers 14 bases. This CDR3 region has 17 residues. Losses at the gene ends were 5 bases for V and 4 bases for J; bases not matched to a gene: 7. Germline CDR1 reads MDHEN; CDR2 reads SYDVKM.